The rows below give T cell receptor beta chains drawn from one sample of a study of T-cell memory formation after mild COVID-19. From the 5' RACE reads, TCRdb called clonotypes with MiXCR, one entry per CDR3 protein. The profile shows hundreds of thousands of distinct CDR3 sequences, around a sixth of them singletons. The sequenced sample was PBMCs or a T cell subset sorted from them (not recorded which). The receptors derive from an adult woman who had mild COVID-19 (a few samples of this study predate the infection). Cell type and time point are not known. CDR3s include the opening cysteine and the closing phenylalanine or tryptophan. Each record gives: CDR3 DNA, CDR3 protein, clone size, D gene, J gene, V gene. A D gene is named only where the DNA matches it firmly. Some rows mark clone size as missing; the rest say once, few, many or name a class of expanded clone.

DNA: TGCGCCAGCAGCTTGGCAGGACTCCCCGGGGAGCTGTTTTTT; CDR3: CASSLAGLPGELFF; size: few; D: NA; J: TRBJ2-2; V: TRBV5-1
DNA: TGTGCCAGCAGTACCCTAGCAGGAGGAGAGACCCAGTACTTC; CDR3: CASSTLAGGETQYF; size: few; D: NA; J: TRBJ2-5; V: TRBV6-6
DNA: TGTGCCAGCAGCCCCCCGGAGCGGGAGGGCCTAGGATACGAGCAGTACTTC; CDR3: CASSPPEREGLGYEQYF; size: NA; D: TRBD2; J: TRBJ2-7; V: TRBV3-1
DNA: TGTGCCAGCAGCTTAGACCTCCGCCAAGAGAACCAGTACTTC; CDR3: CASSLDLRQENQYF; size: NA; D: NA; J: TRBJ2-5; V: TRBV11-2
DNA: TGTGCCAGCAGTGATCCGGGACAGGGAGATACGCAGTATTTT; CDR3: CASSDPGQGDTQYF; size: NA; D: TRBD1; J: TRBJ2-3; V: TRBV25-1
DNA: TGTGCCACCAGCGAGACGACTAGCGTAAATACGCAGTATTTT; CDR3: CATSETTSVNTQYF; size: NA; D: TRBD2; J: TRBJ2-3; V: TRBV24-1
DNA: TGTGCCAGCAGACCGTGGACAGCCGACACCGGGGAGCTGTTTTTT; CDR3: CASRPWTADTGELFF; size: few; D: NA; J: TRBJ2-2; V: TRBV6-1
DNA: TGTGCCAGTAGTCTGGGGACTAAACTGTTTTTT; CDR3: CASSLGTKLFF; size: NA; D: NA; J: TRBJ1-4; V: TRBV19
DNA: TGCAGTGCTAGCCGGGACAGGGGTCTCGATGGCTACACCTTC; CDR3: CSASRDRGLDGYTF; size: few; D: TRBD1; J: TRBJ1-2; V: TRBV20-1
DNA: TGTGCCAGCAGCCACCGCTTCGGGACAGGGAACAATGAGCAGTTCTTC; CDR3: CASSHRFGTGNNEQFF; size: NA; D: TRBD1; J: TRBJ2-1; V: TRBV14
DNA: TGTGCCAGCAGTTTTTCAGCGTTCGCAGATACGCAGTATTTT; CDR3: CASSFSAFADTQYF; size: NA; D: NA; J: TRBJ2-3; V: TRBV12-3/TRBV12-4
DNA: TGTGCCAGTAGTATTGGGGGCTCGGCAGCTTTCTTT; CDR3: CASSIGGSAAFF; size: NA; D: NA; J: TRBJ1-1; V: TRBV19
DNA: TGTGCCAGCAGCTTGATTGGGGGGACTAGTTTCCACGAGCAGTACTTC; CDR3: CASSLIGGTSFHEQYF; size: few; D: TRBD2; J: TRBJ2-7; V: TRBV7-8
DNA: TGCAGCGTTGGGCTTAGTCTTGAGAACACTGAAGCTTTCTTT; CDR3: CSVGLSLENTEAFF; size: NA; D: NA; J: TRBJ1-1; V: TRBV29-1
DNA: TGTGCCAGCAGCTTACGGTCCAGCATACGTGCCGGGGAGCTGTTTTTT; CDR3: CASSLRSSIRAGELFF; size: NA; D: NA; J: TRBJ2-2; V: TRBV7-2
DNA: TGTGCCAGCAGTTTGGGGGGGCCTGGCACAGATACGCAGTATTTT; CDR3: CASSLGGPGTDTQYF; size: many; D: NA; J: TRBJ2-3; V: TRBV12-3/TRBV12-4
DNA: TGTGCCAGCAGCTTAGGGAGATTACAAGAGACCCAGTACTTC; CDR3: CASSLGRLQETQYF; size: few; D: NA; J: TRBJ2-5; V: TRBV7-2
DNA: TGTGCCTGGAGTCCCGGGAGGCGACCAGGAGAGACCCAGTACTTC; CDR3: CAWSPGRRPGETQYF; size: NA; D: TRBD2; J: TRBJ2-5; V: TRBV30
DNA: TGTGCCAGCGGGGTATCAAGGGGCAATGAGCAGTTCTTC; CDR3: CASGVSRGNEQFF; size: NA; D: NA; J: TRBJ2-1; V: TRBV7-2
DNA: TGTGCCAGCAGAGAACTAGCGGGAGTTTCTGGAGATACGCAGTATTTT; CDR3: CASRELAGVSGDTQYF; size: NA; D: TRBD2; J: TRBJ2-3; V: TRBV12-3/TRBV12-4
DNA: TGTGCCATCGGTATGAGCTCACGCACAGATACGCAGTATTTT; CDR3: CAIGMSSRTDTQYF; size: NA; D: NA; J: TRBJ2-3; V: TRBV10-3
DNA: TGCGCCAGCAGCCAAGGGACTAGCAATCAGCCCCAGCATTTT; CDR3: CASSQGTSNQPQHF; size: NA; D: NA; J: TRBJ1-5; V: TRBV4-1
DNA: TGCGCCAGCAGCCCAGGGGGGCAGGCTTCAGAACTAGCCAAAAACATTCAGTACTTC; CDR3: CASSPGGQASELAKNIQYF; size: NA; D: NA; J: TRBJ2-4; V: TRBV4-3
DNA: TGTGCCACCAGCAGGGTCCAAGAGACCCAGTACTTC; CDR3: CATSRVQETQYF; size: NA; D: NA; J: TRBJ2-5; V: TRBV15
DNA: TGTGCCAGCAGCAGATATCAGCAACATCCAAAAGGAGAGACCCAGTACTTC; CDR3: CASSRYQQHPKGETQYF; size: few; D: NA; J: TRBJ2-5; V: TRBV21-1
DNA: TGTGCCACCAGTCTCCCTTTTTCACCCAATGAGCAGTTCTTC; CDR3: CATSLPFSPNEQFF; size: few; D: NA; J: TRBJ2-1; V: TRBV24-1
DNA: TGCGCCAGCACTCTTGGGTACGACTATGGCTACACCTTC; CDR3: CASTLGYDYGYTF; size: few; D: NA; J: TRBJ1-2; V: TRBV5-1
DNA: TGCGCCAGCAGCCAAGGAAGGGGCTATGGGGTGGCTACAGATACGCAGTATTTT; CDR3: CASSQGRGYGVATDTQYF; size: once; D: NA; J: TRBJ2-3; V: TRBV4-3
DNA: TGTGCCAGCAGCCCGGGGCAGGGGGCGGATGACACTGAAGCTTTCTTT; CDR3: CASSPGQGADDTEAFF; size: few; D: TRBD1; J: TRBJ1-1; V: TRBV11-3
DNA: TGTGCCAGCTCACCACAGGGACAGGCAATCAACAATGAGCAGTTCTTC; CDR3: CASSPQGQAINNEQFF; size: NA; D: TRBD1; J: TRBJ2-1; V: TRBV18
DNA: TGTGCCAGTAGTATAGTTGGAGGCCCGATTGTGGAGCAGTACTTC; CDR3: CASSIVGGPIVEQYF; size: few; D: NA; J: TRBJ2-7; V: TRBV19
DNA: TGTGCCAGCAGCGGTACGGGACTAGCGGTCTACGAGCAGTACTTC; CDR3: CASSGTGLAVYEQYF; size: few; D: TRBD2; J: TRBJ2-7; V: TRBV3-1
DNA: TGTGCCAGCAGTTCCTTCTCTAGGGCGGGAGGACCCTACAATGAGCAGTTCTTC; CDR3: CASSSFSRAGGPYNEQFF; size: many; D: TRBD2; J: TRBJ2-1; V: TRBV6-2/TRBV6-3
DNA: TGTGCCACCAGCAGAGTTGGGACATCCAACACCGGGGAGCTGTTTTTT; CDR3: CATSRVGTSNTGELFF; size: few; D: NA; J: TRBJ2-2; V: TRBV15
DNA: TGTGCCAGCAGCCCTTCCCGATTGGCGGAAGGGTACGAGCAGTACTTC; CDR3: CASSPSRLAEGYEQYF; size: few; D: NA; J: TRBJ2-7; V: TRBV7-9
DNA: TGCAGTGCTAGACGCCGGGACAGGGGGCATACCGGGGAGCTGTTTTTT; CDR3: CSARRRDRGHTGELFF; size: NA; D: TRBD1; J: TRBJ2-2; V: TRBV20-1
DNA: TGTGCCAGCAGCTACCGGGACAGCGGCCGGAACACCATATATTTT; CDR3: CASSYRDSGRNTIYF; size: NA; D: TRBD1; J: TRBJ1-3; V: TRBV12-3/TRBV12-4
DNA: TGTGCCAGCAGCTCCATTAGGTTCTCTAGCGGGAGTGTCGAGACCCAGTACTTC; CDR3: CASSSIRFSSGSVETQYF; size: NA; D: TRBD2; J: TRBJ2-5; V: TRBV12-3/TRBV12-4
DNA: TGTGCCAGCAGCCAAGGTAGGACTAAACTGACTGAGCAGTTCTTC; CDR3: CASSQGRTKLTEQFF; size: few; D: NA; J: TRBJ2-1; V: TRBV3-1
DNA: TGTGCCAGCAGCGTAGAAACTAGCGGGAGAGATACGCAGTATTTT; CDR3: CASSVETSGRDTQYF; size: once; D: TRBD2; J: TRBJ2-3; V: TRBV9
DNA: TGCGCCAGCAGTTCAGGGACAGCCGGTATGAACACTGAAGCTTTCTTT; CDR3: CASSSGTAGMNTEAFF; size: few; D: TRBD1; J: TRBJ1-1; V: TRBV5-1
DNA: TGTGCCAGCAGCAAAGGAGGAGGCGGCAATCAGCCCCAGCATTTT; CDR3: CASSKGGGGNQPQHF; size: NA; D: NA; J: TRBJ1-5; V: TRBV21-1
DNA: TGTGCCACCAGCGGCCGGGACTTCCCGCCAGATACGCAGTATTTT; CDR3: CATSGRDFPPDTQYF; size: few; D: NA; J: TRBJ2-3; V: TRBV15